Below, 5 T cell receptor beta chains from the same sample are listed, as sequenced in a study of T-cell reconstitution after alpha-beta-depleted transplantation in children. Researchers prepared the TCRbeta library using unique molecular identifiers, the study reports. From the PCR reads, TCRdb called clonotypes with MiXCR, one entry per CDR3 protein. Of 250,000 to 350,000 distinct CDR3 sequences in the sample, approximately 9.6% were seen once. The specimen was PBMCs from the stem cell graft donor, collected from the stem cell graft. The receptors stem from a human donor who donated a stem cell graft to a child with SCID.

As for this clonotype: This may be a read error: a much more frequent sequence differs by one nucleotide. This chain links TRBV10-3 with TRBJ2-7, with TRBD2 as a possible D gene (5 bases). CDR1 and CDR2 (germline): ENHRY, SYGVKD. This CDR3 is 15 amino acids long. Trimming shortened V by 0 bases and J by 7 bases, and 16 bases separated the two germline ends. CDR3 bases: TGTGCCATCAGTGAGTCGAGGGCATCCTCTTTGGAGCAGTACTTC. It translates to CAISESRASSLEQYF.

This clonotype was picked up many times. The V gene is TRBV10-3, the J gene TRBJ1-6; D might be TRBD1 (6 bases). V was trimmed by 7 bases and J by 5 bases, leaving 12 bases between them. The germline V gene encodes CDR1 ENHRY and CDR2 SYGVKD. This CDR3 is 14 amino acids long. CDR3 sequence reads: CAINDRRNNSPLHF. The CDR3, as DNA: TGTGCCATCAACGACAGGAGAAATAATTCACCCCTCCACTTT.

The chain uses TRBV20-1 and TRBJ2-2; TRBD2 might be the D (5 bases). V lost 3 bases and J 5 bases, leaving 7 bases between the germline ends. The CDR3 spans 12 residues. Germline assignment: CDR1 DFQATT and CDR2 SNEGSKA (reference sequence). For the CDR3, the DNA is TGCAGTGCTAGTAGCGAAACCGGGGAGCTGTTTTTT. Encoded protein: CSASSETGELFF.

In its sample, this clonotype was seen many times. This rearrangement joins TRBV25-1 to TRBJ2-7, with unresolved D. The CDR3 has 13 residues. CDR1 MGHDK and CDR2 SYGVNS come from the germline V gene. V dropped 4 bases and J dropped 7 bases, with 14 bases sitting between them. In DNA form, the CDR3 reads TGTGCCAGCAGTGTTACGGACGTCGGTGAGCAGTACTTC. Translating it yields CASSVTDVGEQYF.

The rearrangement uses TRBV2 and TRBJ2-1; 7 bases agree with TRBD2. V trimming: 8 bases; J trimming: 7 bases; junction bases outside the gene matches: 8. Germline V gene lookup returns CDR1 SNHLY and CDR2 FYNNEI. The CDR3 runs to 13 residues. CDR3 sequence (DNA): TGTGCCAGCCGGGTGGGAGGGGAAAATGAGCAGTTCTTC. Translation gives CASRVGGENEQFF.